This T cell receptor (beta chain) stems from a study of cytomegalovirus exposure and HLA in healthy donors (dated by TCRdb to about 2017). For the study in its entirety: According to an earlier analysis of a few hundred of the donors, 150 million to 200 million T cells yielded 117 million unique TCR beta sequences and about 300 Gb of sequence data. Among a few hundred genotyped donors of the cohort, an average of about 240,000 unique TCR beta nucleotide sequences were sequenced per donor, roughly 20% of them non-productive. The genetic ancestry cluster associated with self-reported Caucasian donors included over 65% of the 300 to 450 genotyped donors. HLA typing covered class I and class II loci at four-digit resolution. The study aimed to test whether cataloging public T cell receptors could reveal signatures of past pathogen exposure. Every repertoire in the discovery cohort had been generated on one and the same sequencing platform. An earlier analysis of more than 450 of the donors used high-throughput TCR beta sequencing to judge whether each TCR beta V gene segment behaved as functional or pseudogenic. A later genetic analysis used genome-wide SNP genotypes for about 55% of the 666 donors, treating that subset as a discovery cohort. To predict cytomegalovirus infection status, the study combined high-throughput TCR immunosequencing, statistical association of individual TCRs with disease status, and machine learning. Rather than using new phenotypic data, the later analysis identified candidate immune exposures from TCR beta sequences and from how often those sequences occurred across donors. To study patterns of TCR occurrence, a later analysis re-analyzed previously published TCR beta repertoires from several hundred donors and added high-resolution HLA genotyping. Along with the approximately 700-subject first cohort, a separate validation cohort of around 110 different subjects was used. Donor age, sex, ethnicity and CMV serostatus were compiled together with the repertoire data. The study used immunosequencing to profile the T cell repertoires of approximately 690 subjects and linked those repertoires to cytomegalovirus serostatus. Typing coverage differed by locus: A, B, C, DRB1 and DQB1 were typed in roughly 629-640 donors, DQA1 in roughly 500, DPA1 in 600 to 610, and DPB1 in around 440. About 280 gigabases of sequencing data and about 92 million unique TCR sequences made up an early release that covered around 640 HLA-typed donors. Roughly five DR-DQ haplotypes were treated as single units for association and clustering because of strong linkage in the cohort.

General findings and caveats noted by the study authors: V-gene and J-gene trimming of TCR beta chains was associated with a missense DCLRE1C variant in a later genetic analysis, and the association was replicated in an independent cohort. The 87-base-pair reads could not distinguish some IMGT-functional V segments, including TRBV6-2 and TRBV6-3, so those segments were excluded. Because some donors lacked HLA typing at each locus, the association tests relied only on the typed subset. Correlated functional status among segregating V segments might be attributable to linkage disequilibrium, but an unknown experimental factor could not be ruled out. The authors suggested that the approach could potentially be generalized to other disease states and immunological phenotypes. A cluster of highly shared sequence variants was judged likely to represent a technical artifact of the sequencing pipeline. Strong co-occurrence of HLA alleles, especially DR and DQ, made assigning TCR associations to individual alleles difficult. The cohort was sequenced for TCR beta chains only, and without alpha or paired-chain data the features that could be detected were limited. A further reported finding was that TCR beta sequences accurately predicted the HLA-A and HLA-B alleles for most subjects in the first cohort. A total of 150 to 200 TCR beta chains were listed by the study as associated with cytomegalovirus. Across donors, most TCR sequences were observed very rarely, whereas some public TCRs were present in many individuals. Sequencing depth was assumed to be roughly uniform across donors in the presence/absence analyses, though that assumption may not hold. Cytomegalovirus status was reported to be diagnosed by the classifier with high specificity and sensitivity in both the original and validation cohorts. About 17 rarely observed V segments, including chromosome 9 orphons, were excluded from the earlier analysis of approximately 500 of the donors because counts were too low. In a later analysis, some 18,000 TCR beta sequences were associated with specific HLA alleles at a false discovery rate of 0.05. In vitro tests confirmed that a few of the cytomegalovirus-associated TCR beta chains recognize cytomegalovirus antigens. Immune exposure information for the cohort was limited to CMV serostatus. Several of the top co-occurrence clusters appeared to be linked to parvovirus B19, influenza, CMV and Epstein-Barr virus, according to a later analysis. In a later genetic analysis, fewer N-insertions in productive TCRs were reported among donors in an Asian-associated ancestry cluster than the roughly 640-donor mean. According to a later analysis, TCR association rates differed among HLA loci, with DRB1 alleles showing the most associated TCRs and HLA-C alleles showing the fewest. In an earlier analysis of roughly 560 of the donors, most TCR beta V segments were observed in productive rearrangements about 90% or about 30% of the time, broadly matching IMGT annotations. In a later analysis, most CMV-associated TCR beta chains were found to appear HLA-restricted, with HLA associations seemingly driven largely by CMV exposure. Compared with equally common non-associated chains, HLA-associated TCR beta chains in a later analysis were more clonally expanded and had lower generation probabilities.

The germline V gene supplies CDR1 MNHEY and CDR2 SVGAGI. Trimmed from V: 8 bases; trimmed from J: 8 bases; junction bases lacking a gene match: 6. The CDR3 has 13 amino acids, counting the end cysteine and phenylalanine. The entry retains the CDR3 DNA only, 39 bases that are in frame from base 1. Library preparation used the immunoSEQ multiplex PCR assay. A mixture of 60 forward primers for TCR Vbeta segments and 13 reverse primers for TCR Jbeta segments was used in the multiplex PCR. The CDR3 region of rearranged TCR beta genes was amplified from genomic DNA with a multiplex PCR assay. The Illumina HiSeq System was used to sequence the amplified TCR beta libraries as 87-base-pair reads. On the authors' methods: A later analysis tallied around 87 million unique TCR beta chains across the 640 or so repertoires, and around 10 million of those chains were shared by two or more donors. Raw reads were error-corrected and collapsed into unique sequences by a nearest-neighbor algorithm in which closely related sequences were merged to remove PCR and sequencing errors. V, D and J gene segments were assigned by aligning CDR3 sequences to IMGT reference sequences. Each retained sequence needed at least a six-nucleotide match to both a V gene segment and a J gene segment. Rearrangements were called productive when the CDR3 lacked stop codons and stayed in frame with V and J; all others were non-productive. Following IMGT convention, CDR3 was defined as the stretch from the second conserved V-encoded cysteine up to the conserved J-encoded phenylalanine. The earlier analysis of around 640 of the donors excluded sequences that lacked an unambiguous match to a single V gene segment. In an earlier analysis of approximately 590 of the donors, a V segment was called functional when productive rearrangements were above 56.7%, and segregating when the standard deviation between donors exceeded 5%. To diagnose cytomegalovirus status from the catalog of TCR beta chain sequences, a statistical classification framework was built. In a later analysis, TCR nucleotide sequences were compared against IMGT/GENE-DB human TR gene sequences so that V and J genes could be assigned. Using the TCRdist pipeline, a later analysis assigned CDR3 sequences along with most-parsimonious VDJ recombination scenarios. A later analysis defined each TCR beta chain by its CDR3 amino acid sequence plus V-gene family, and excluded reads lacking a unique V-gene family. To address suspected cross-contamination and a sequencing artifact, a later analysis removed approximately 590 highly shared, low-generation-probability nucleotide sequences. In a later analysis, a clonal expansion index for each public chain was calculated from normalized within-repertoire ranks of inferred template counts. Generation probabilities in a later analysis came from a VDJ recombination model fitted to out-of-frame rearrangements, and those results were checked against IGoR. In a later analysis, TCR-TCR, TCR-HLA and TCR-CMV co-occurrence was scored with hypergeometric tests, and a repertoire-size bias correction was applied to TCR pairs. To estimate false discovery rates, a later analysis permuted the HLA or CMV assignments 20 times. In a later analysis, co-occurring TCRs were grouped using DBSCAN, and TCRdist sequence similarity was added for clustering within HLA-allele-positive subsets. For co-occurrence clustering, repertoires with fewer than 30,000 or more than 120,000 public chains were excluded, along with four to six repertoires with anomalous nucleotide sharing. TCRdb carries this immuneACCESS record with in-frame sequences only. Its versions omit some clonotypes, under half of them owing to an unresolved V gene in the studies checked, with the rest unexplained. D and trimming come from the DNA, and the V and J calls and clone size come from that table. This sample is represented by 120,000 or so clones; roughly 85% of them were singletons. Jointly, the top ten make up 15% to 25% of the sample.

Comments on this clone: Its binding antigen is unknown. No base quality values were provided; no much bigger clone lies one nucleotide off.

The cohort comprised under 700 healthy bone marrow donors. At the time of sampling, every cohort member was nominally healthy, though immune exposures that went unrecorded were likely present. The donor tested CMV seropositive, placing the donor among the approximately 290 seropositive members of the cohort. Every donor gave a peripheral blood sample, and the peripheral blood mononuclear cells from that sample were used for TCR beta sequencing. The Qiagen DNeasy Blood Extraction Kit was used to extract genomic DNA from the blood cell samples. The sequence derives from a man younger than 35 in good health and CMV-seropositive. The chain couples TRBV6-5 to TRBJ1-5; 10 central bases correspond to TRBD1. Specimen: PBMCs. This receptor carries the CDR3 CASRQGAGKPQHF. The nucleotide sequence reads as follows: TGTGCCAGCCGACAGGGGGCGGGCAAGCCCCAGCATTTT.